The present TCR beta chain was sequenced within a study of T cells in Graves' hyperthyroidism and ophthalmopathy (dated by TCRdb to the late 2010s). About the study as a whole: To identify TCR V-J signatures that set the groups apart, the researchers used a discovery cohort of 100 patients, made up of around 40 with Graves' ophthalmopathy and 55 to 65 with stable Graves' hyperthyroidism. The 95 to 100 discovery patients were randomly divided into training and test sets at a 7:3 ratio. Following sampling, methimazole starting at 30 mg daily was given to hyperthyroidism patients, and high-dose intravenous methylprednisolone was given to ophthalmopathy patients. The study also compared thyroid tissue and blood T-cell repertoires from over 5 Graves' hyperthyroidism patients. TCR Vbeta CDR3 sequencing of roughly 140 peripheral blood samples (roughly 41 ophthalmopathy, about 74 hyperthyroidism and roughly 17 progressor patients) is reported in the paper. Prospective prediction of ophthalmopathy was tested in an independent validation cohort of under 20 hyperthyroidism patients and 17 patients who later progressed to ophthalmopathy. The full study reports these points: Blood samples also contained most of the expanded thyroid clonotypes (frequency above 0.001), which suggests that blood repertoires may reflect thyroid immune responses. During validation, the model predicted progression to ophthalmopathy a median of around 6 months ahead of onset, with more than 60% sensitivity and 72% to 80% specificity. A model built on a 13 V-J signature distinguished ophthalmopathy from stable hyperthyroidism, reaching approximately 89% sensitivity and under 84% specificity in cross-validation and 80%/75% in testing. No statistical method was used to fix the sample size in advance, and group allocation was not hidden from the investigators.

The CDR3 has 11 amino acids, counting the end cysteine and phenylalanine. Only the CDR3 DNA stays, 33 bases, in frame from base 1. CDR1 is given as SGDLS and CDR2 as YYNGEE, both from the germline V gene. This clonotype occurred many times. It lacks a known antigen. Base qualities are missing; no much larger clone stands one base away. Amplification of TCR beta CDR3 regions was carried out from RNA transcripts. A first-round RT-PCR of the TCR CDR3 used the HTBI primer set with the Qiagen OneStep RT-PCR kit. A second multiplex PCR round built the libraries, followed by size selection and purification. Sequencing of the libraries was done on an Illumina HiSeq2000 using paired-end 100 bp reads. The authors' pipeline ran thus. SOAPnuke was used to process the raw data, throwing out any read that contained adapters or uncalled bases, had a mean Phred below 15, or lacked an exact constant-primer or identifier match. High-quality paired reads were merged with COPE v1.2.5, and unique nucleotide sequences were defined as clonotypes. MiTCR v1.1 was used to align clonotypes to the IMGT TRBV, TRBD and TRBJ reference segments. The analysis was restricted to V-J combinations with a frequency above 0.0001, which together covered about 99% of the repertoires. The TCS score was defined as the ratio of F50 (clonal expansion) to E x V (chaos), calculated using BLOSUM62-based TCRdist between CDR3 peptides within each V-J. Welch's t-statistics and random forest reduced roughly 540 V-J features to about 12, which were used in a naive Bayes classifier (R e1071). The Morisita-Horn index was used to measure how similar the thyroid and blood repertoires were. The public reads were reanalyzed by TCRdb: fastp trimming at Q25, MiXCR alignment, in-frame beta chains only. CDR3 protein duplicates are merged, each entry listing the most common genes and DNA. TCRdb, rather than the study authors, made the V and J calls. Across this sample there are 450,000 to 700,000 distinct CDR3 sequences, with roughly 46% seen only once. About 20% of the sample is held by the ten biggest clonotypes.

The study excluded patients with uncontrolled infections, other autoimmune diseases, pregnancy or lactation. Diagnoses were based on clinical symptoms, serum thyroxine and TRAb, thyroid ultrasound and orbital computed tomography. Total RNA was extracted with Trizol reagent, and quality was checked on an Agilent 2100 Bioanalyzer. The chain couples TRBV9 to TRBJ1-2; TRBD1 might be the D gene, on 5 matching bases. The TCR comes from an adult woman with Graves' disease, either hyperthyroidism or ophthalmopathy (not recorded which). Sequencing used peripheral blood or thyroid tissue (not recorded which). CDR3 loop: CAQGVVEGYTF. The base sequence is TGTGCGCAGGGCGTAGTTGAAGGCTACACCTTC.